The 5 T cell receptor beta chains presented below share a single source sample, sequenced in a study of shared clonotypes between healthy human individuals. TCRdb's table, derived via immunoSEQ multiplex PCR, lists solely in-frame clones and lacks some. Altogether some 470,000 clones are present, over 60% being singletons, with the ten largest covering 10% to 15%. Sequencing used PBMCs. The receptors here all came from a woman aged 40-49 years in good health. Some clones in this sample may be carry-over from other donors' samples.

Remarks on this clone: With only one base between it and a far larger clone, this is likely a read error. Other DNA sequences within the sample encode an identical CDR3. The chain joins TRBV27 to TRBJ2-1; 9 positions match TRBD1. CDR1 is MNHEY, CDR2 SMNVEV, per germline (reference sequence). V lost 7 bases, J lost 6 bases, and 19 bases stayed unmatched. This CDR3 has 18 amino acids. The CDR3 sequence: CASNPQGQGTVGVNEQFF. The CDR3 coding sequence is TGTGCCAGCAATCCCCAAGGACAGGGGACAGTAGGAGTCAATGAGCAGTTCTTC.

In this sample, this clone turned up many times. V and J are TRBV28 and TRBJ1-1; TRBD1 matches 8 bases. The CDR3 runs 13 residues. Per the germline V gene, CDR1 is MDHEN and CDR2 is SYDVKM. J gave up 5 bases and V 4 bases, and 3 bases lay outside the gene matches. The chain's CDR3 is CASSWTGYTEAFF. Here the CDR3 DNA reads TGTGCCAGCAGTTGGACAGGGTATACTGAAGCTTTCTTT.

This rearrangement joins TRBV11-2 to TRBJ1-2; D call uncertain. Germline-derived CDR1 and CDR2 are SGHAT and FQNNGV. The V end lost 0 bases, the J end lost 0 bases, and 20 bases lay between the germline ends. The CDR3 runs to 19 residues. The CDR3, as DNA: TGTGCCAGCAGCTTAGATAAGTTCGGCAGGCCGCAGGCTAACTATGGCTACACCTTC. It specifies CASSLDKFGRPQANYGYTF.

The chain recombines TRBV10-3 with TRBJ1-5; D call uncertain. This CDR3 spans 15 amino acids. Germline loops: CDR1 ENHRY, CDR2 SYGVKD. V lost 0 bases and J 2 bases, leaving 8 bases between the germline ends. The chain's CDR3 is CAISESPRGNQPQHF. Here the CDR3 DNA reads TGTGCCATCAGTGAGTCGCCAAGGGGCAATCAGCCCCAGCATTTT.

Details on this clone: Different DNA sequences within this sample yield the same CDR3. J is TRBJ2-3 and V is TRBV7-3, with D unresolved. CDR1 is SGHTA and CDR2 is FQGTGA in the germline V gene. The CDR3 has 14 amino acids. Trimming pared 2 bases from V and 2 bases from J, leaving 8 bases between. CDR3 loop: CASSLGPSTDTQYF. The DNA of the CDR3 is TGTGCCAGCAGCTTAGGCCCCTCCACAGATACGCAGTATTTT.